Listed here are 10 T cell receptor beta chains from one sample, sequenced in a study of blood T cell repertoires in COVID-19. Using immunoSEQ multiplex PCR, the repertoire was profiled, and TCRdb retains in-frame clones only, with some absent. The data show about 190,000 clones, around 80% seen once. The sample taken for sequencing was peripheral blood. Receptor source: a woman in her fifties or sixties with COVID-19, enrolled during active disease.

This clone came up a few times. This sequence may be a read error, since a much larger clone differs from it by one base. The chain employs TRBV7-2 and TRBJ2-1; no reliable D call. V was shortened by 6 bases and J by 4 bases, with 7 bases between the two germline ends. Germline V gives CDR1 SGHTA, CDR2 FQGNSA. The CDR3 length is 12 residues. CDR3 in DNA: TGTGCCAGCAGTTCCGGGTACAATGAGCAGTTCTTC. Residues: CASSSGYNEQFF.

The chain has TRBV10-3 and TRBJ1-5; no reliable D call. The CDR3 is 14 amino acids. Trimming left V 10 bases short and J 0 bases short, with 13 bases between. Germline CDR1 reads ENHRY; CDR2 reads SYGVKD. The chain's CDR3 is CATEDGDSNQPQHF. The CDR3 DNA reads TGTGCCACAGAGGACGGGGATAGCAATCAGCCCCAGCATTTT.

This clone appeared a few times. The chain is built from TRBV4-2 and TRBJ1-4; D ambiguous. CDR1 is LGHNA, CDR2 YNFKEQ, per germline. The CDR3 extends over 15 amino acids. Trimming stripped 2 bases from V and 0 bases from J, with 7 bases between. The CDR3 nucleotides read TGTGCCAGCAGCCAATCGGACTCAACTAATGAAAAACTGTTTTTT. Amino acids: CASSQSDSTNEKLFF.

CDR3 in DNA: TGCGCCAGCAGCTCGCAGGGTGATACAGATACGCAGTATTTT. Its translation is CASSSQGDTDTQYF. The chain employs TRBV5-1 and TRBJ2-3, with D perhaps matching TRBD1 (5 bases). The CDR3 covers 14 residues. Germline assignment: CDR1 SGHRS and CDR2 YFSETQ. Trimming cost V 3 bases and J 3 bases, with 11 bases left between them.

Worth noting for this clone: One end of the junction is discordant with germline, which a read error may explain. Other nucleotide sequences in the sample specify the same CDR3. The chain links TRBV5-1 to TRBJ1-1; D gene ambiguous. Germline CDR1 and CDR2: SGHRS and YFSETQ. The CDR3 has 13 residues. CDR3 in amino acids: CASSLTENTEAFF. Written as DNA, the CDR3 is TGCGCCAGCAGCTTAACAGAAAACACTGAAGCTTTCTTC.

The chain links TRBV9 to TRBJ2-2, with D maybe TRBD1 (6 bases). The V gene lost 0 bases and the J gene lost 0 bases, with 9 bases spanning the gap. Germline V CDR1 and CDR2: SGDLS, YYNGEE. The CDR3 totals 16 residues. CDR3 nucleotides: TGTGCCAGCAGCGTAGGGGCAGGGGCGAACACCGGGGAGCTGTTTTTT. This translates into CASSVGAGANTGELFF.

The chain recombines TRBV28 with TRBJ1-2, with 7 bases fitting TRBD1. V shed 1 base and J 1 base; nucleotides not matched to a gene: 6. Germline lookup yields CDR1 MDHEN and CDR2 SYDVKM. The CDR3 consists of 16 residues. CDR3 region: CASSLLGGAGNYGYTF. CDR3 nucleotide sequence: TGTGCCAGCAGTTTATTAGGGGGCGCGGGTAACTATGGCTACACCTTC.

The chain uses TRBV28 and TRBJ1-5; TRBD1 aligns across 10 bases. J gave up 4 bases and V 1 base, and 1 base lay outside the gene matches. The CDR3 runs to 15 residues. Germline assignment: CDR1 MDHEN and CDR2 SYDVKM. The CDR3 is CASSLSDRGNQPQHF. In DNA form, the CDR3 reads TGTGCCAGCAGTTTATCGGACAGGGGGAATCAGCCCCAGCATTTT.

This clone was recorded many times. The J gene is TRBJ1-6, the V gene TRBV7-8; no firm D call. This CDR3 comprises 15 residues. Germline V gene data show CDR1 as SGHVS and CDR2 as FQNEAQ. With 5 bases removed from V and 0 bases from J, the gap between germline ends came to 8 bases. The CDR3 region has the DNA TGTGCCAGCAGCAAAGGGAGCTCCTATAATTCACCCCTCCACTTT. Encoded protein: CASSKGSSYNSPLHF.

CDR3 in amino acids: CASSLSGTSSKGEETQYF. As DNA, the CDR3 is TGTGCCAGCAGTTTATCCGGGACTAGCTCAAAGGGAGAGGAGACCCAGTACTTC. The rearrangement uses TRBV27 and TRBJ2-5; 9 nucleotides line up with TRBD2. CDR3 length: 18 residues. The germline V gene has CDR1 MNHEY and CDR2 SMNVEV (reference sequence). The J segment lost 5 bases and the V segment lost 0 bases, leaving 13 bases of the junction unmatched.